These T cell receptor beta chains were read from a single sample in a study of Graves' ophthalmopathy and Graves' hyperthyroidism. Using its own MiXCR run on the multiplex PCR reads, TCRdb lists one record per CDR3 protein. The sample lists under 250,000 distinct CDR3 sequences; less than 30% were seen once. Sequenced material: peripheral blood. The receptors derive from a man aged 50 or older with Graves' ophthalmopathy. Each CDR3 is given with its conserved first and last residue. Each record gives: V gene, clone size, D gene, J gene, CDR3 length, CDR3 DNA, CDR3 protein. The D gene is left open where the match is weak. Clone size is shown for a subset of rows, as once, few, many or a class of expanded clone.

V: TRBV6-2/TRBV6-3
size: .
D: TRBD1
J: TRBJ1-5
length: 12
DNA: TGTGCCAGCGACAGGGGCAATCAGCCCCAGCATTTT
CDR3: CASDRGNQPQHF

V: TRBV29-1
size: many
D: TRBD2
J: TRBJ2-5
length: 14
DNA: TGCAGCGCGACGACGGGGGGTTGGGGGGAGACCCAGTACTTC
CDR3: CSATTGGWGETQYF

V: TRBV6-5
size: .
D: TRBD1
J: TRBJ2-5
length: 14
DNA: TGTGCCAGCAGTTTAGCGGACAGGGATGGGACCCAGTACTTC
CDR3: CASSLADRDGTQYF

V: TRBV12-3/TRBV12-4
size: many
D: .
J: TRBJ2-2
length: 14
DNA: TGTGCCAGCACAATGTCAGGGGGGTCCGGGGAGCTGTTTTTT
CDR3: CASTMSGGSGELFF

V: TRBV7-2
size: .
D: .
J: TRBJ2-7
length: 15
DNA: TGTGCCAGCAGCTTTAGGGAGGAGGGAACCTACGAGCAGTACTTC
CDR3: CASSFREEGTYEQYF

V: TRBV12-3/TRBV12-4
size: many
D: .
J: TRBJ1-1
length: 14
DNA: TGTGCCAGCAGTTTAGAACGGGGCATCACTGAAGCTTTCTTT
CDR3: CASSLERGITEAFF

V: TRBV27
size: many
D: .
J: TRBJ1-1
length: 13
DNA: TGTGCCACCAAGCCGCAGGGGCAAACTGAAGCTTTCTTT
CDR3: CATKPQGQTEAFF

V: TRBV6-2/TRBV6-3
size: many
D: TRBD2
J: TRBJ2-5
length: 14
DNA: TGTGCCACCGGACTAGCGGGAGACCAAGAGACCCAGTACTTC
CDR3: CATGLAGDQETQYF

V: TRBV27
size: many
D: .
J: TRBJ2-7
length: 15
DNA: TGTGCCAGCAGTTTTGGGGACGCACGTAAATACGAGCAGTACTTC
CDR3: CASSFGDARKYEQYF

V: TRBV7-2
size: many
D: .
J: TRBJ2-5
length: 13
DNA: TGTGCCAGCACCCCGGGGGCAGATGAGACCCAGTACTTC
CDR3: CASTPGADETQYF

V: TRBV9
size: .
D: TRBD1
J: TRBJ2-5
length: 15
DNA: TGTGCCAGCAGCGCCGGGGCAGGGGGCAGAGAGACCCAGTACTTC
CDR3: CASSAGAGGRETQYF

V: TRBV6-1
size: .
D: TRBD1
J: TRBJ1-1
length: 14
DNA: TGTGCCAGCAGCCAGGGGACAGGGGGCGAGAATACTTTCTTT
CDR3: CASSQGTGGENTFF

V: TRBV12-3/TRBV12-4
size: .
D: TRBD1
J: TRBJ1-2
length: 14
DNA: TGTGCCAGCAGTCGGGACAGGGGAGGCTATGGCTACACCTTC
CDR3: CASSRDRGGYGYTF

V: TRBV28
size: many
D: .
J: TRBJ1-1
length: 15
DNA: TGTGCCACCGAAAATACAGGGCACCTGAACACTGAAGCTTTCTTT
CDR3: CATENTGHLNTEAFF

V: TRBV6-2/TRBV6-3
size: .
D: .
J: TRBJ2-7
length: 16
DNA: TGTGCCAGCGAGGGCAGGGCCCTCGGGAGCTCCTACGAGCAGTACTTC
CDR3: CASEGRALGSSYEQYF

V: TRBV24-1
size: many
D: .
J: TRBJ2-4
length: 14
DNA: TGTGCCACCAGTGCGGGACACCAGACAAACATTCAGTACTTC
CDR3: CATSAGHQTNIQYF

V: TRBV6-5
size: .
D: .
J: TRBJ2-7
length: 16
DNA: TGTGCCAGCAGTTACTCGAGTTGGGGCAGCTCCTACGAGCAGTACTTC
CDR3: CASSYSSWGSSYEQYF

V: TRBV11-2
size: many
D: .
J: TRBJ2-5
length: 14
DNA: TGTGCCAGCAGCCCGGTCGAGGGGCAAGAGACCCAGTACTTC
CDR3: CASSPVEGQETQYF

V: TRBV12-3/TRBV12-4
size: many
D: TRBD1
J: TRBJ1-6
length: 14
DNA: TGTGCCAGCAGAACCGGGACAGGGGGTTCACCCCTCCACTTT
CDR3: CASRTGTGGSPLHF

V: TRBV11-1
size: many
D: .
J: TRBJ2-6
length: 16
DNA: TGTGCCAGCAGCCCAGACGGCCCCTCTGGGGCCAACGTCCTGACTTTC
CDR3: CASSPDGPSGANVLTF

V: TRBV9
size: many
D: TRBD2
J: TRBJ2-7
length: 18
DNA: TGTGCCAGCAGCGTACGGCCTAGCGGGTATCCCGGGGCCTACGAGCAGTACTTC
CDR3: CASSVRPSGYPGAYEQYF

V: TRBV19
size: many
D: TRBD2
J: TRBJ2-2
length: 17
DNA: TGTGCCAGTAGCCCGGGGGGTAGCGGGGAGAACACCGGGGAGCTGTTTTTT
CDR3: CASSPGGSGENTGELFF

V: TRBV29-1
size: many
D: TRBD2
J: TRBJ2-5
length: 17
DNA: TGCAGCGTGTCCGGGGGGGCGGCAGAATTCTACCAAGAGACCCAGTACTTC
CDR3: CSVSGGAAEFYQETQYF

V: TRBV6-5
size: many
D: .
J: TRBJ2-5
length: 14
DNA: TGTGCCAGCAGGATCGAACCCTTCGGCGAGACCCAGTACTTC
CDR3: CASRIEPFGETQYF

V: TRBV20-1
size: many
D: TRBD2
J: TRBJ2-4
length: 15
DNA: TGCAGTGCTAGACGGACTAGCGGGAGGGTAAACATTCAGTACTTC
CDR3: CSARRTSGRVNIQYF

V: TRBV6-5
size: once
D: TRBD2
J: TRBJ2-2
length: 15
DNA: TGTGCCAGCAGTTACGCGGGGGGCGGTTACGGGGAGCTGTTTTTT
CDR3: CASSYAGGGYGELFF

V: TRBV10-3
size: many
D: TRBD2
J: TRBJ2-7
length: 14
DNA: TGTGCCATCAGCAGGACTAGAGGCGCCTACGAGCAGTACTTC
CDR3: CAISRTRGAYEQYF

V: TRBV7-2
size: many
D: .
J: TRBJ2-7
length: 16
DNA: TGTGCCAGCAGTCAATTCACGGGTTCTTTAGGAGGGGAGCAGTACTTC
CDR3: CASSQFTGSLGGEQYF

V: TRBV10-3
size: .
D: TRBD1
J: TRBJ1-5
length: 14
DNA: TGTGCCATCAGGTCGGGACAGAGCAATCAGCCCCAGCATTTT
CDR3: CAIRSGQSNQPQHF

V: TRBV30
size: many
D: .
J: TRBJ2-2
length: 13
DNA: TGTGCCTGGAGTGTTGACCGCACCGGGGAGCTGTTTTTT
CDR3: CAWSVDRTGELFF

V: TRBV13
size: many
D: .
J: TRBJ1-6
length: 16
DNA: TGTGCCAGCAGCTTAGGAGGGGAGTGGGGGAATTCACCCCTCCACTTT
CDR3: CASSLGGEWGNSPLHF

V: TRBV6-2/TRBV6-3
size: .
D: TRBD2
J: TRBJ2-7
length: 15
DNA: TGTGCCAGCAGTTACACTAGCGGGGGACCCTACGAGCAGTACTTC
CDR3: CASSYTSGGPYEQYF

V: TRBV12-3/TRBV12-4
size: many
D: .
J: TRBJ2-2
length: 15
DNA: TGTGCCAGCAGTTTGAGGTTGCAGAACACCGGGGAGCTGTTTTTT
CDR3: CASSLRLQNTGELFF

V: TRBV10-2
size: many
D: .
J: TRBJ2-7
length: 13
DNA: TGCGCCAGCAGTGAAGACAGCTACTACGAGCAGTACTTC
CDR3: CASSEDSYYEQYF

V: TRBV15
size: many
D: TRBD2
J: TRBJ2-2
length: 18
DNA: TGTGCCACCAGCAGAGGAGGGGGACTAGCGGGAGACACCGGGGAGCTGTTTTTT
CDR3: CATSRGGGLAGDTGELFF

V: TRBV28
size: many
D: .
J: TRBJ2-7
length: 11
DNA: TGTGCCAGCAGCGCCCCCGACGAGCAGTACTTC
CDR3: CASSAPDEQYF

V: TRBV10-2
size: many
D: TRBD1
J: TRBJ1-1
length: 14
DNA: TGCGCCAGCAGTAACAGGGGGCGATACACTGAAGCTTTCTTT
CDR3: CASSNRGRYTEAFF

V: TRBV12-3/TRBV12-4
size: .
D: TRBD1
J: TRBJ1-2
length: 14
DNA: TGTGCCAGCAGCCCATCGACAGGGGGCTATGGCTACACCTTC
CDR3: CASSPSTGGYGYTF

V: TRBV12-3/TRBV12-4
size: many
D: .
J: TRBJ1-1
length: 15
DNA: TGTGCCAGCACCCGCCTGGCCTGGGCGGGGACTGAAGCTTTCTTT
CDR3: CASTRLAWAGTEAFF

V: TRBV6-6
size: many
D: TRBD1
J: TRBJ2-5
length: 15
DNA: TGTGCCAGCACAATCGGGGGGACAGGGCGGGAGACCCAGTACTTC
CDR3: CASTIGGTGRETQYF

V: TRBV28
size: few
D: .
J: TRBJ2-5
length: 13
DNA: TGTGCCAGCAGTTACGGGGGGCGAGAGACCCAGTACTTC
CDR3: CASSYGGRETQYF